This entry lists 29 T cell receptor beta chains sequenced from one sample in a study of CD8 T cells in ankylosing spondylitis. TCRdb ran MiXCR on the 5' RACE reads and lists one entry per CDR3 protein. Counted here are 750,000 to 850,000 distinct CDR3 sequences, about 11% occurring once; the ten biggest clones make up just over 0.5%. Study-wide findings and caveats: The study identified a TCR beta motif of several highly homologous variants that appeared characteristic of ankylosing spondylitis blood.

Their specific antigens are unknown. Source material: blood, either unsorted or a sorted T cell fraction (not recorded which). The receptor set was obtained from a male donor with ankylosing spondylitis.

The V call is TRBV7-2, the J call TRBJ2-7; possibly TRBD2 for D (6 bases). Germline CDR1 SGHTA, CDR2 FQGNSA. CDR3 length: 14 residues. V shed 7 bases and J shed 2 bases, with 15 bases lying between them. CDR3 coding DNA: TGTGCCAGCACCCGGGGTAGCGGTACCTACGAGCAGTACTTC. Protein product: CASTRGSGTYEQYF.

This clonotype was found many times. This sequence joins TRBV7-9 and TRBJ1-6; 8 positions agree with TRBD1. Germline CDR1 is SEHNR and CDR2 is FQNEAQ (reference sequence). The CDR3 loop spans 16 amino acids. V dropped 4 bases and J dropped 6; count of bases not matched to a gene: 8. This CDR3 is CASSSGQGEANSPLHF. DNA for the CDR3: TGTGCCAGCAGCTCCGGACAGGGAGAGGCTAATTCACCCCTCCACTTT.

This sequence joins TRBV18 and TRBJ2-5; TRBD1 might be the D (6 bases). There are 15 residues in the CDR3. Per the germline V gene, CDR1 is KGHSH and CDR2 is LQKENI. Trimming left V 4 bases short and J 5 bases short, with 17 bases between. The CDR3, as DNA: TGTGCCAGCTCACGGAACTCAGGGGCCGGGGAGACCCAGTACTTC. This codes for CASSRNSGAGETQYF.

This clonotype was seen only a few times. This chain links TRBV4-2 with TRBJ2-1; D might be TRBD2 (6 bases). The CDR3 covers 16 residues. CDR1 is LGHNA, CDR2 YNFKEQ, per germline. Trimming removed 1 base at V and 4 bases at J, with 14 bases between. The CDR3 bases are TGTGCCAGCAGCCAAGTAGCGGCTAGTGGATACAATGAGCAGTTCTTC. It is translated as CASSQVAASGYNEQFF.

The table lists this clonotype with a few counts. This rearrangement joins TRBV7-2 to TRBJ2-5; D unclear. Trimming removed 5 bases from V and 6 bases from J, with 10 bases in between. CDR1 is SGHTA, CDR2 FQGNSA, per germline. The CDR3 totals 12 residues. CDR3 coding DNA: TGTGCCAGCAGCCACCTTAGGAAGACCCAGTACTTC. Its translation is CASSHLRKTQYF.

This clonotype was recorded a few times. CDR3 DNA sequence: TGTGCCATCAGTGGGGGTGGCGGGTCGGAGACCCAGTACTTC. Residues: CAISGGGGSETQYF. V is TRBV10-3 and J is TRBJ2-5, with TRBD2 as a possible D gene (5 bases). Trimming left V 4 bases short and J 5 bases short, with 14 bases between. CDR3 size: 14 residues. Germline lookup yields CDR1 ENHRY and CDR2 SYGVKD.

Only a few counts were recorded for this clonotype. This rearrangement joins TRBV15 to TRBJ2-5; the D gene could be TRBD1 or TRBD2 (5 bases each). The V end was cut by 5 bases, the J end by 3 bases, with 10 bases between. Germline V gene sequence: CDR1 LNHNV, CDR2 YYDKDF (reference sequence). There are 13 residues in the CDR3. The CDR3 spells CATSRGLEETQYF. The CDR3 bases are TGTGCCACCAGCCGGGGCCTCGAAGAGACCCAGTACTTC.

This clonotype was observed a handful of times. V gene TRBV7-6 combines with J gene TRBJ2-7; possible D gene TRBD1, 6 bases. V was cut by 5 bases and J by 2 bases, with 13 bases left in between. This CDR3 spans 14 amino acids. Germline V gene sequence: CDR1 SGHVS, CDR2 FNYEAQ. The CDR3 loop reads CASSLRTAAYEQYF. CDR3 bases: TGTGCCAGCAGCCTTCGGACAGCCGCCTACGAGCAGTACTTC. The entire variable domain, with the rest obtained from reference TRBV7-6 and TRBJ2-7, is as follows: GAGVSQSPRYKVTKRGQDVALRCDPISGHVSLYWYRQALGQGPEFLTYFNYEAQQDKSGLPNDRFSAERPEGSISTLTIQRTEQRDSAMYRCASSLRTAAYEQYFGPGTRLTVT.

This clonotype has a count of ten or more. This chain connects TRBV5-1 to TRBJ2-1; 9 bases match TRBD1. Germline CDR1 is SGHRS and CDR2 is YFSETQ. Germline trimming cut 0 bases from V and 4 bases from J; bases unmatched to any gene: 2. The CDR3 contains 15 residues. CDR3 DNA: TGCGCCAGCAGCTTGGAGACAGGGGGTTACAATGAGCAGTTCTTC. It yields the protein CASSLETGGYNEQFF.

This chain uses TRBV5-1 with TRBJ2-7; D perhaps matches TRBD1 (6 bases). CDR1 is SGHRS, CDR2 YFSETQ, per germline. V was cut by 3 bases and J by 9 bases, with 19 bases left in between. The CDR3 extends over 14 amino acids. The DNA of the CDR3 is TGCGCCAGCAGCTCCCGGCGCCCAGGGGATGGGCAGTACTTC. Protein sequence: CASSSRRPGDGQYF.

This clonotype was counted many times. The chain carries TRBV5-1 and TRBJ1-2; perhaps TRBD1 as D (6 bases). The CDR3 loop spans 15 amino acids. Trimming shortened V by 4 bases and J by 5 bases, and 18 bases separated the two germline ends. Germline V gene lookup returns CDR1 SGHRS and CDR2 YFSETQ. CDR3 sequence (DNA): TGCGCCAGCAGCCGGGAGGGACATTCAGGATATGGCTACACCTTC. Translating gives CASSREGHSGYGYTF.

This clonotype was counted many times. Here the CDR3 DNA reads TGCAGTGCTAGGGACCCGGGACAGGGGGCCAATGAGCAGTTCTTC. It codes for CSARDPGQGANEQFF. The chain links TRBV20-1 to TRBJ2-1, with 12 bases matching TRBD1. The CDR3 runs to 15 residues. Germline trimming cut 3 bases from V and 6 bases from J; bases unmatched to any gene: 6. The V gene's germline CDR1 is DFQATT and CDR2 SNEGSKA (reference sequence).

The V call is TRBV9, the J call TRBJ2-7; D may be TRBD1 or TRBD2 (5 bases each). Germline V gives CDR1 SGDLS, CDR2 YYNGEE. The CDR3 sequence is 15 residues long. Trimming removed 2 bases from V and 2 bases from J, with 14 bases in between. CDR3 sequence (DNA): TGTGCCAGCAGCGTTGCGGTAGGGACCCCCTACGAGCAGTACTTC. Its translation: CASSVAVGTPYEQYF.

The genes are TRBV4-3 and TRBJ2-5, with TRBD2 matching 7 bases. Germline loops: CDR1 LGHNA, CDR2 YSLEER. V lost 2 bases, J lost 5 bases, and 5 bases stayed unmatched. This CDR3 contains 14 residues. The chain's CDR3 is CASSQWEGSETQYF. DNA for the CDR3: TGCGCCAGCAGCCAATGGGAGGGCTCGGAGACCCAGTACTTC.

This chain links TRBV6-5 with TRBJ1-5, with a weak D call TRBD1 (5 bases). Trimming removed 2 bases at V and 0 bases at J, with 8 bases between. Germline V gene data show CDR1 as MNHEY and CDR2 as SVGAGI. The CDR3 covers 15 residues. This CDR3 reads CASSYGGGSNQPQHF. The CDR3 bases are TGTGCCAGCAGTTACGGCGGGGGTAGCAATCAGCCCCAGCATTTT.

This clonotype appeared many times. The chain has TRBV12-3 or TRBV12-4 and TRBJ2-5; 10 bases are shared with TRBD2. V dropped 5 bases and J dropped 4; count of bases not matched to a gene: 7. This CDR3 is 15 amino acids long. CDR3 in amino acids: CASSPGTSALETQYF. The CDR3 bases are TGTGCCAGCAGTCCCGGGACTAGCGCCTTAGAGACCCAGTACTTC.

The table lists this clonotype with a few counts. This chain joins TRBV20-1 and TRBJ2-1; maybe TRBD1 (5 bases). The CDR3 covers 16 residues. V lost 1 base, J lost 0 bases, and 13 bases lay in between. The V gene's germline CDR1 is DFQATT and CDR2 SNEGSKA (reference sequence). CDR3 sequence: CSARAQGKSSYNEQFF. The CDR3 DNA follows: TGCAGTGCTAGAGCTCAGGGCAAAAGCTCCTACAATGAGCAGTTCTTC.

The genes are TRBV5-1 and TRBJ1-2; D ambiguous. The CDR3 has 13 amino acids. V dropped 0 bases and J dropped 9 bases, with 12 bases sitting between them. Looked up from germline, CDR1 is SGHRS and CDR2 is YFSETQ. CDR3 coding DNA: TGCGCCAGCAGCTTGGCCTCTGGTGATAGCTACACCTTC. Its protein is CASSLASGDSYTF.

The chain recombines TRBV7-9 with TRBJ1-6; no clear D gene. V was clipped by 0 bases and J by 0 bases, with 9 bases between them. Germline CDR1 reads SEHNR; CDR2 reads FQNEAQ (reference sequence). The CDR3 covers 17 residues. The CDR3 sequence: CASSLANGFSYNSPLHF. The CDR3 DNA reads TGTGCCAGCAGCTTAGCGAACGGGTTCTCCTATAATTCACCCCTCCACTTT.

This clonotype was seen a few times. The rearrangement uses TRBV5-1 and TRBJ2-7, with 7 bases identical to TRBD2. Germline CDR1 is SGHRS and CDR2 is YFSETQ. Germline trimming cut 4 bases from V and 5 bases from J; bases unmatched to any gene: 9. The CDR3 loop spans 14 amino acids. This CDR3 is CASSRSAGVDEQYF. For the CDR3, the DNA is TGCGCCAGCAGCCGGAGTGCGGGAGTCGACGAGCAGTACTTC.

This clonotype has ten or more counts. The chain has TRBV18 and TRBJ2-7; D uncertain. The V end lost 0 bases, the J end lost 7 bases, and 13 bases lay between the germline ends. This CDR3 contains 14 residues. In germline, CDR1 is KGHSH, CDR2 LQKENI. The CDR3 DNA follows: TGTGCCAGCTCACCACCAGGCCGATCCGGGGAGCAGTACTTC. Translation: CASSPPGRSGEQYF.

This chain joins TRBV28 and TRBJ2-2, with D maybe TRBD2 (6 bases). The germline V and J ends were trimmed by 5 bases and 6 bases, with 16 bases remaining between them. The CDR3 extends over 15 amino acids. From germline, CDR1 is MDHEN and CDR2 SYDVKM. DNA of the CDR3: TGTGCCAGCAGTCGTGGACCGGGGGTAGCCGGGGAGCTGTTTTTT. The encoded protein is CASSRGPGVAGELFF. Full variable domain (missing parts from reference TRBV28 and TRBJ2-2): DVKVTQSSRYLVKRTGEKVFLECVQDMDHENMFWYRQDPGLGLRLIYFSYDVKMKEKGDIPEGYSVSREKKERFSLILESASTNQTSMYLCASSRGPGVAGELFFGEGSRLTVL.

This chain joins TRBV7-9 and TRBJ2-3; unclear D gene. The CDR3 totals 13 residues. Germline loops: CDR1 SEHNR, CDR2 FQNEAQ (reference sequence). V dropped 4 bases and J dropped 2 bases, with 7 bases sitting between them. The CDR3 spells CASSSGHTDTQYF. CDR3 bases: TGTGCCAGCAGCTCCGGCCACACAGATACGCAGTATTTT.

This clonotype was recorded a few times. The chain has TRBV20-1 and TRBJ2-2, with TRBD2 as a possible D gene (6 bases). This CDR3 region has 15 residues. The V end lost 5 bases, the J end lost 4 bases, and 17 bases lay between the germline ends. Germline loops: CDR1 DFQATT, CDR2 SNEGSKA (reference sequence). The CDR3 loop reads CSALNYHGSTGELFF. CDR3 in DNA: TGCAGTGCTCTGAACTATCACGGGAGCACCGGGGAGCTGTTTTTT.

This clonotype was found a few times. The rearrangement links TRBV27 to TRBJ1-4, with D possibly being TRBD1 (5 bases). The CDR3 runs to 14 residues. Per the germline V gene, CDR1 is MNHEY and CDR2 is SMNVEV (reference sequence). The V end was cut by 2 bases, the J end by 7 bases, with 11 bases between. The CDR3 nucleotides read TGTGCCAGCAGTTTACGCGGGACGGCTGAAAAACTGTTTTTT. Translating gives CASSLRGTAEKLFF. The whole variable domain, remainder taken from reference TRBV27 and TRBJ1-4, is EAQVTQNPRYLITVTGKKLTVTCSQNMNHEYMSWYRQDPGLGLRQIYYSMNVEVTDKGDVPEGYKVSRKEKRNFPLILESPSPNQTSLYFCASSLRGTAEKLFFGSGTQLSVL.

In its sample, this clonotype was seen a few times. The rearrangement uses TRBV7-2 and TRBJ2-1; the match to TRBD2 covers 7 bases. The CDR3 has 12 residues. CDR1 and CDR2 (germline): SGHTA, FQGNSA. V lost 5 bases and J lost 8; bases outside the gene matches: 3. CDR3 DNA: TGTGCCAGCAGCGCACGGGGGGATGAGCAGTTCTTC. This encodes CASSARGDEQFF.

The chain is built from TRBV9 and TRBJ1-3; D gene ambiguous. Trimming left V 3 bases short and J 2 bases short, with 9 bases between. The CDR3 totals 14 residues. Looked up from germline, CDR1 is SGDLS and CDR2 is YYNGEE. CDR3 sequence: CASSADSPGNTIYF. CDR3 DNA: TGTGCCAGCAGCGCCGACTCTCCTGGAAACACCATATATTTT.

This clonotype was seen only a few times. The chain combines TRBV5-1 with TRBJ2-5; D not certain. Trimming cost V 2 bases and J 5 bases, with 13 bases left between them. The CDR3 runs 14 residues. Germline V CDR1 and CDR2: SGHRS, YFSETQ. The CDR3 protein is CASSLQHLEETQYF. The CDR3 DNA is TGCGCCAGCAGCTTACAACACCTCGAGGAGACCCAGTACTTC.

This clonotype was seen a handful of times. The rearrangement links TRBV25-1 to TRBJ1-2; 7 bases match TRBD1. Germline CDR1 reads MGHDK; CDR2 reads SYGVNS. This CDR3 has 13 amino acids. V lost 6 bases to trimming and J lost 0 bases; unmatched junction nucleotides: 1. CDR3 loop: CASRQGTNYGYTF. The CDR3 nucleotides are TGTGCCAGCAGACAGGGGACTAACTATGGCTACACCTTC.